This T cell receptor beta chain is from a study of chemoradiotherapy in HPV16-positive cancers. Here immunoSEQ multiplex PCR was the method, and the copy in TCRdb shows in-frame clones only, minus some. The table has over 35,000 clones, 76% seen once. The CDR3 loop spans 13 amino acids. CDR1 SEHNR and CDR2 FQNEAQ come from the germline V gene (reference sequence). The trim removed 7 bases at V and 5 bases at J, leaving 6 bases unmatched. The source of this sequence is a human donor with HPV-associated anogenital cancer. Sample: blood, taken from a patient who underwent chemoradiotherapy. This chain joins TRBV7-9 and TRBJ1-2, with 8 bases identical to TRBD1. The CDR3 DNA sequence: TGTGCCAGCAACAAGCAGGGGGCATATGGCTACACCTTC. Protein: CASNKQGAYGYTF.